This is a list of T cell receptor beta chains from one sample in a study of T cell repertoires in cytomegalovirus infection. TCRdb ran MiXCR on the reads and lists one entry per CDR3 protein. The top ten clones hold around 14% of a sample with approximately 500,000 distinct CDR3 sequences, more than 20% of them seen once. Sequenced material: PBMCs. The receptors shown here come from a human donor in good health (CMV status not recorded). Some clones in this sample may be carry-over from other donors' samples. Each CDR3 is given with its conserved first and last residue. D genes are given only for firm matches. Some rows have no size entry. The others give once, few or many, or a class for an expanded clone.

many	TRBV7-2	TRBJ2-2	TRBD2	CASSLEPSGSLQQFF	TGTGCCAGCAGCTTAGAGCCTAGCGGGAGCCTTCAACAGTTTTTT
-	TRBV7-2	TRBJ2-5	TRBD2	CASSLAGGGPSSSQYF	TGTGCCAGCAGCTTAGCCGGGGGGGGGCCATCAAGTTCCCAGTACTTC
-	TRBV27	TRBJ2-7	TRBD2	CASSPLRVAGVSYEQYF	TGTGCCAGCAGTCCGCTGAGGGTAGCGGGAGTGTCCTACGAGCAGTACTTC
few	TRBV27	TRBJ1-2	TRBD1	CASSVDRGKNYGYTF	TGTGCCAGCAGTGTCGACAGGGGGAAAAACTATGGCTACACCTTC
few	TRBV7-6	TRBJ2-3	-	CASSSPFARGTDTQYF	TGTGCCAGCAGCTCCCCTTTTGCGAGAGGCACAGATACGCAGTATTTT
few	TRBV28	TRBJ2-7	TRBD1	CASSSIDRDVRSQYF	TGTGCCAGCAGTTCTATCGACAGGGACGTACGATCGCAGTACTTC
many	TRBV7-3	TRBJ2-5	-	CASSLTGRGIETQYF	TGTGCCAGCAGCTTAACGGGGAGAGGGATAGAGACCCAGTACTTC
-	TRBV30	TRBJ2-2	-	CAWSTVDGELFF	TGTGCCTGGAGTACAGTCGACGGGGAGCTGTTTTTT
-	TRBV12-3/TRBV12-4	TRBJ2-7	-	CASSQLSSYEQYF	TGTGCCAGCAGCCAACTATCGAGCTACGAGCAGTACTTC
-	TRBV4-3	TRBJ2-1	-	CASSQGPRSGPFYNEQFF	TGCGCCAGCAGCCAAGGGCCCCGCTCGGGACCTTTCTACAATGAGCAGTTCTTC
-	TRBV6-6	TRBJ2-4	-	CASTLGDWQFQYF	TGTGCCAGCACTCTGGGGGACTGGCAATTTCAGTACTTC
-	TRBV7-9	TRBJ1-6	-	CASSPATDDSPLHF	TGTGCCAGCAGCCCCGCCACAGATGATTCACCCCTCCACTTT
-	TRBV18	TRBJ2-3	-	CASSPQMGSSDTQYF	TGTGCCAGCTCACCTCAGATGGGGAGTTCAGATACGCAGTATTTT
many	TRBV7-2	TRBJ2-1	TRBD2	CASSLALAGGYNEQFF	TGTGCCAGCAGCCTCGCCCTAGCGGGAGGATACAATGAGCAGTTCTTC